These 30 T cell receptor beta chains were all obtained from the same sample, sequenced in a study of cytomegalovirus exposure and HLA in healthy donors. The PCR ran on 60 Vbeta and 13 Jbeta primers. The protocol was immunoSEQ multiplex PCR, while the TCRdb copy is restricted to in-frame clones and leaves out a portion. The table has more than 200,000 clones, over 60% seen once. The sequencing sample was made of PBMCs. These receptors were collected from a man aged 35-49 years in good health and CMV-seronegative.

The rearrangement links TRBV27 to TRBJ1-2; D perhaps matches TRBD1 (5 bases). Germline CDR1 MNHEY, CDR2 SMNVEV (reference sequence). Trimming took 6 bases from V and 1 from J, leaving 12 bases between them. The CDR3 totals 14 residues. CDR3 amino acids: CASRKDGHNYGYTF. The CDR3 bases are TGTGCCAGCAGGAAAGATGGACATAACTATGGCTACACCTTC.

As for this clone: One end of the junction varies from germline; a read error may be responsible. The rearrangement uses TRBV7-9 and TRBJ1-1, with D perhaps matching TRBD1 (6 bases). The CDR3 contains 14 residues. The germline V gene encodes CDR1 SEHNR and CDR2 FQNEAQ (reference sequence). This CDR3 reads CSSSLLRGGTEAFF. CDR3 nucleotides: TGTTCCAGCAGCTTATTAAGGGGGGGGACTGAAGCTTTCTTT.

The rearrangement uses TRBV5-1 and TRBJ2-7, with 8 nucleotides matching TRBD1. J gave up 7 bases and V 0 bases, and 9 bases lay outside the gene matches. CDR1 is SGHRS and CDR2 is YFSETQ in the germline V gene. The CDR3 is made up of 15 amino acids. DNA for the CDR3: TGCGCCAGCAGCTTGGGGGACAGGCCTGTGGGTGAGCAGTACTTC. Its protein product is CASSLGDRPVGEQYF.

V gene TRBV7-2 combines with J gene TRBJ1-3, with D tentatively TRBD1 (6 bases). Germline CDR1 and CDR2: SGHTA and FQGNSA. This CDR3 is built from 16 residues. V gave up 5 bases and J gave up 2 bases, with 16 bases separating them. In DNA form, the CDR3 reads TGTGCCAGCAGCCTCGCTTTGGGGGCGACTGGAAACACCATATATTTT. This gives the protein CASSLALGATGNTIYF.

The chain combines TRBV5-6 with TRBJ1-5, with 8 positions matching TRBD1. The length of the CDR3 is 17 residues. The V gene end was trimmed by 0 bases and the J gene end by 0 bases; junction bases not matched to a gene: 5. Germline CDR1 reads SGHDT; CDR2 reads YYEEEE. The CDR3 sequence: CASSLGQGARSNQPQHF. CDR3 sequence (DNA): TGTGCCAGCAGCTTGGGGCAGGGGGCGCGTAGCAATCAGCCCCAGCATTTT.

This clone was detected once. The chain has TRBV25-1 and TRBJ2-3; maybe TRBD2 (5 bases). The germline V and J ends were trimmed by 6 bases and 0 bases, with 7 bases remaining between them. Germline assignment: CDR1 MGHDK and CDR2 SYGVNS. This CDR3 comprises 13 residues. The CDR3 is CASRRGSTDTQYF. As DNA, the CDR3 is TGTGCCAGCAGACGCGGGAGCACAGATACGCAGTATTTT.

This clone was seen more than once but under ten times. V and J are TRBV7-2 and TRBJ2-1; 9 nucleotides align to TRBD2. Germline CDR1 is SGHTA and CDR2 is FQGNSA. After removal of 1 base from V and 2 bases from J, the junction contained 3 bases not matched to a gene. This CDR3 has 16 amino acids. This chain's CDR3 is CASSLGRGGAYNEQFF. The CDR3, as DNA: TGTGCCAGCAGCTTAGGTCGCGGGGGGGCCTACAATGAGCAGTTCTTC.

The chain uses TRBV7-3 and TRBJ2-3; 14 positions agree with TRBD2. The V gene's germline CDR1 is SGHTA and CDR2 FQGTGA. V trimming: 10 bases; J trimming: 4 bases; junction bases outside the gene matches: 10. There are 16 residues in the CDR3. The CDR3 nucleotides are TGTGCCACGTCTCTGGGACTAGCGGGGGAGGCAGATACGCAGTATTTT. Translation: CATSLGLAGEADTQYF.

The chain links TRBV7-2 to TRBJ1-3; D uncertain. The germline V gene encodes CDR1 SGHTA and CDR2 FQGNSA. The V end lost 1 base, the J end lost 2 bases, and 9 bases lay between the germline ends. CDR3 length equals 15 residues. As DNA, the CDR3 is TGTGCCAGCAGCTTAGTCGGGGTTACTGGAAACACCATATATTTT. It yields the protein CASSLVGVTGNTIYF.

The V and J genes are TRBV7-9 and TRBJ2-1, with TRBD1 matching 9 bases. The V gene end was trimmed by 5 bases and the J gene end by 8 bases; junction bases not matched to a gene: 7. This CDR3 contains 14 residues. CDR1 is SEHNR, CDR2 FQNEAQ, per germline (reference sequence). CDR3 DNA sequence: TGTGCCAGCAGCAAACTTACAGGGGGCGATGAGCAGTTCTTC. Translating gives CASSKLTGGDEQFF.

This chain connects TRBV9 to TRBJ2-7, with a possible D match to TRBD1 (6 bases). The germline CDR1 and CDR2 sequences are SGDLS and YYNGEE. The CDR3 contains 15 residues. V lost 0 bases, J lost 5 bases, and 15 bases lay in between. The CDR3 here is CASSVGRGIVHEQYF. CDR3 coding DNA: TGTGCCAGCAGCGTAGGCAGGGGAATCGTCCACGAGCAGTACTTC.

This clone turned up a few times. This chain uses TRBV28 with TRBJ2-7; D possibly corresponds to TRBD1 (6 bases). CDR1 and CDR2 from the germline V gene are MDHEN and SYDVKM. The V gene lost 10 bases and the J gene lost 2 bases, with 15 bases spanning the gap. There are 13 residues in the CDR3. The CDR3 loop is CATIWGPTYEQYF. CDR3 DNA: TGTGCCACCATTTGGGGGCCCACCTACGAGCAGTACTTC.

This sequence joins TRBV29-1 and TRBJ2-2; 8 nucleotides align to TRBD2. The CDR3 sequence is 14 residues long. The germline V gene encodes CDR1 SQVTM and CDR2 ANQGSEA. J gave up 5 bases and V 4 bases, and 6 bases lay outside the gene matches. CDR3 region: CSVGAGGTTGELFF. In DNA, the CDR3 is TGCAGCGTTGGGGCGGGAGGTACGACCGGGGAGCTGTTTTTT.

This sequence joins TRBV5-4 and TRBJ2-5; D possibly corresponds to TRBD2 (5 bases). V was cut by 5 bases and J by 5 bases, with 13 bases left in between. CDR3 size: 13 residues. Germline V gene data show CDR1 as SGHNT and CDR2 as YYREEE (reference sequence). The CDR3 region has the DNA TGTGCCAGCAGTCGGACTGGGGTTGAGACCCAGTACTTC. It codes for CASSRTGVETQYF.

This clone has just a few counts. This rearrangement joins TRBV5-1 to TRBJ2-3; D perhaps matches TRBD1 (5 bases). In germline, CDR1 is SGHRS, CDR2 YFSETQ. The CDR3 runs to 14 residues. V was trimmed by 4 bases and J by 4 bases, leaving 13 bases between them. The CDR3 loop is CASSPGWGSDTQYF. The CDR3 region has the DNA TGCGCCAGCAGCCCAGGGTGGGGTTCAGATACGCAGTATTTT.

The rearrangement joins TRBV29-1 to TRBJ2-3; 7 bases align to TRBD2. After removal of 3 bases from V and 1 base from J, the junction contained 1 base not matched to a gene. The CDR3 is 13 amino acids. Germline CDR1 and CDR2: SQVTM and ANQGSEA. The CDR3 coding sequence is TGCAGCGTTGATGGGGGGGGCACAGATACGCAGTATTTT. Translated: CSVDGGGTDTQYF.

The chain is built from TRBV10-3 and TRBJ2-5; a possible D gene is TRBD1 (6 bases). This CDR3 has 16 amino acids. With 0 bases removed from V and 5 bases from J, the gap between germline ends came to 16 bases. CDR1 ENHRY and CDR2 SYGVKD come from the germline V gene. The CDR3 loop reads CAISESTNRVRETQYF. The CDR3 nucleotides read TGTGCCATCAGTGAGTCTACAAACAGGGTGAGGGAGACCCAGTACTTC.

This rearrangement joins TRBV19 to TRBJ2-1; 8 nucleotides agree with TRBD2. Per germline, CDR1 LNHDA and CDR2 SQIVND (reference sequence). Trimming cost V 7 bases and J 0 bases; bases outside gene matches: 5. The CDR3 totals 15 residues. The CDR3 DNA reads as TGTGCCAGTACGGTAGCGGGATCCTCCTACAATGAGCAGTTCTTC. Translated, it gives CASTVAGSSYNEQFF.

The chain is built from TRBV15 and TRBJ2-2; 9 nucleotides match TRBD1. Trimming removed 0 bases from V and 7 bases from J; junction bases left unmatched: 9. Germline lookup yields CDR1 LNHNV and CDR2 YYDKDF (reference sequence). The CDR3 consists of 17 residues. In DNA, the CDR3 is TGTGCCACCAGCAGAGATCGCACAGGGGGCGTCGGCGGGGAGCTGTTTTTT. Translating gives CATSRDRTGGVGGELFF.

This sequence joins TRBV6-5 and TRBJ2-7; tentative D call: TRBD1 (5 bases). The CDR3 contains 12 residues. Germline assignment: CDR1 MNHEY and CDR2 SVGAGI. Trimming stripped 8 bases from V and 0 bases from J, with 8 bases between. CDR3 residues: CASGASSYEQYF. For the CDR3, the DNA is TGTGCCAGCGGGGCTAGCTCCTACGAGCAGTACTTC.

The chain links TRBV5-1 to TRBJ2-5; the D gene is possibly TRBD1 (6 bases). The germline V gene encodes CDR1 SGHRS and CDR2 YFSETQ. The CDR3 length is 15 residues. Trimming removed 0 bases from V and 6 bases from J, with 15 bases in between. In DNA form, the CDR3 reads TGCGCCAGCAGCTTGGATTCCGGGACACCTAAGACCCAGTACTTC. This gives the protein CASSLDSGTPKTQYF.

The CDR3: CASSVDGDYPYEQYF. In nucleotides, the CDR3 is TGTGCCAGCAGTGTGGATGGGGACTACCCCTACGAGCAGTACTTC. The chain carries TRBV6-4 and TRBJ2-7, with 7 bases fitting TRBD2. The V and J ends lost 4 bases and 2 bases, in that order; junction bases with no gene match: 8. From germline, CDR1 is MRHNA and CDR2 SNTAGT. The CDR3 length is 15 residues.

V gene TRBV7-3 combines with J gene TRBJ2-1; TRBD2 might be the D (5 bases). Germline V gene lookup returns CDR1 SGHTA and CDR2 FQGTGA. The CDR3 spans 13 residues. With 3 bases removed from V and 11 bases from J, the gap between germline ends came to 14 bases. The CDR3 here is CASSFEGVKKQFF. CDR3 nucleotide sequence: TGTGCCAGCAGCTTTGAGGGTGTCAAGAAGCAGTTCTTC.

The chain combines TRBV27 with TRBJ1-1, with TRBD1 identical over 8 bases. The junction had 4 bases not matched to a gene; V was cut back by 0 bases and J by 4 bases. Germline CDR1 and CDR2: MNHEY and SMNVEV (reference sequence). This CDR3 comprises 15 residues. The CDR3 DNA sequence: TGTGCCAGCAGTTTATCAAGTACAGGGGGCACTGAAGCTTTCTTT. This gives the protein CASSLSSTGGTEAFF.

V usage is TRBV5-5 and J usage is TRBJ2-5; D possibly corresponds to TRBD2 (6 bases). The CDR3 covers 13 residues. Trimming pared 3 bases from V and 4 bases from J, leaving 10 bases between. The germline CDR1 and CDR2 sequences are SGHKS and YYEKEE (reference sequence). In DNA, the CDR3 is TGTGCCAGCAGCTCACCGGGGGTAGAGACCCAGTACTTC. Amino acid sequence: CASSSPGVETQYF.

V usage is TRBV6-1 and J usage is TRBJ2-7; D may be TRBD2 (5 bases). The germline V gene has CDR1 MNHNS and CDR2 SASEGT. V was clipped by 4 bases and J by 3 bases, with 19 bases between them. This CDR3 is 16 amino acids long. The CDR3 loop is CASSGTFGLVDYEQYF. Here the CDR3 DNA reads TGTGCCAGCAGTGGAACCTTTGGACTGGTAGACTACGAGCAGTACTTC.

There are a few counts of this clone. V usage is TRBV29-1 and J usage is TRBJ2-1; 7 nucleotides agree with TRBD2. Germline CDR1 SQVTM, CDR2 ANQGSEA. The V segment lost 7 bases and the J segment 6 bases; nucleotides outside the gene matches: 12. CDR3 length: 14 residues. CDR3 loop: CSAETSIYFNEQFF. CDR3 sequence (DNA): TGCAGCGCTGAGACTAGCATATACTTCAATGAGCAGTTCTTC.

V and J are TRBV5-6 and TRBJ2-1; 7 bases match TRBD1. Looked up from germline, CDR1 is SGHDT and CDR2 is YYEEEE. With 6 bases clipped from V and 0 bases from J, the junction kept 9 bases outside the gene matches. The CDR3 sequence is 16 residues long. CDR3 loop: CASITYRDSSYNEQFF. CDR3 DNA: TGTGCCAGCATTACCTACCGGGACAGCTCCTACAATGAGCAGTTCTTC.

This chain uses TRBV6-1 with TRBJ2-7; 8 positions match TRBD1. CDR1 is MNHNS and CDR2 is SASEGT in the germline V gene. J gave up 6 bases and V 4 bases, and 11 bases lay outside the gene matches. The CDR3 runs to 15 residues. Written as DNA, the CDR3 is TGTGCCAGCAGTGCCCCAGGACAGGGTTTGAGCGAGCAGTACTTC. Protein product: CASSAPGQGLSEQYF.

The rearrangement links TRBV29-1 to TRBJ2-2; 9 positions agree with TRBD1. The CDR3 length is 14 residues. V shed 6 bases and J 6 bases; nucleotides not matched to a gene: 8. Per the germline V gene, CDR1 is SQVTM and CDR2 is ANQGSEA. For the CDR3, the DNA is TGCAGCGTCAGCTCCGGGACAGGGTCCGGGGAGCTGTTTTTT. Protein product: CSVSSGTGSGELFF.